The rows below give T cell receptor beta chains drawn from one sample of a study of OX40 agonist ivuxolimab in advanced cancers. Sequencing was performed with immunoSEQ multiplex PCR; in TCRdb, only in-frame clones are kept and a portion is missing. The table records under 85,000 clones, 85% to 90% of them present only once. Sequencing was performed on CD4+ or CD8+ T cells sorted from blood, taken in a trial of the OX40 agonist ivuxolimab. These receptors originate from an adult with an advanced solid tumor such as melanoma, head and neck, liver or kidney cancer. Both conserved end residues are trimmed from each CDR3. Size is stated for part of the rows, as once, few or many counts, or as a class when the clone is expanded.

V gene,clone size,CDR3 protein
TRBV30,.,AWRERRVTPSPGNTIY
TRBV5-1,.,ASSLTVSGANVLT
TRBV18,.,ASSPSGTSPLH
TRBV30,.,AWSEKGTGYGYT
TRBV29-1,.,SVTSTNEQF
TRBV2,.,ASLLGTGIYDTEAF
TRBV27,few,ASSPGTSDSSYEQY
TRBV14,few,ASSPDTSYEQY
TRBV7-8,.,ASSLERETQY
TRBV6-6,.,ASSSQTGGEQY
TRBV7-9,.,ASSLAQGARGYGYT
TRBV7-9,.,ASSLSGETQY
TRBV19,once,ASSIGGTAPYEQY
TRBV7-3,.,ASSLIGGRVTDTQY
TRBV29-1,.,SVGLDTQY
TRBV28,.,ASSLAGGTYEQY
TRBV9,.,ASSVEPGTNIQY
TRBV28,.,ASSLYTIGAF
TRBV18,.,ASSLSPVDPLGNQPQH
TRBV30,few,AWSLTGGSSPLH
TRBV7-2,.,ASSLVQGNNSPLH
TRBV6-5,.,ASRASGRYEQY